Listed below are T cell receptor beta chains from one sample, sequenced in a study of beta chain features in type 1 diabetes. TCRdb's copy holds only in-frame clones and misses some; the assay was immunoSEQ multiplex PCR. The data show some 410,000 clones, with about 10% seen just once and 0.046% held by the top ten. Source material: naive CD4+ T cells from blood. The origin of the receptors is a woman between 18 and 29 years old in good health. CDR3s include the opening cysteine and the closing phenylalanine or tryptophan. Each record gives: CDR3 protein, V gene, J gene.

CDR3aa: CASSHGTSNNEQFF; v_gene: TRBV14; j_gene: TRBJ2-1
CDR3aa: CASRADRVEGYTF; v_gene: TRBV7-2; j_gene: TRBJ1-2
CDR3aa: CASSILRGSYNEQFF; v_gene: TRBV19; j_gene: TRBJ2-1
CDR3aa: CASSIRTSGNNEQFF; v_gene: TRBV19; j_gene: TRBJ2-1
CDR3aa: CACPPGPTNEKLFF; v_gene: TRBV30; j_gene: TRBJ1-4
CDR3aa: CASSEQGTTYEQYF; v_gene: TRBV2; j_gene: TRBJ2-7
CDR3aa: CASSPVQGKYEQYF; v_gene: TRBV11-2; j_gene: TRBJ2-7
CDR3aa: CAWSHTSGSGELFF; v_gene: TRBV30; j_gene: TRBJ2-2
CDR3aa: CASSLERAKNIQYF; v_gene: TRBV7-8; j_gene: TRBJ2-4
CDR3aa: CASSSLPQGGRYNEQFF; v_gene: TRBV5-4; j_gene: TRBJ2-1
CDR3aa: CASSLDGRRNTEAFF; v_gene: TRBV5-1; j_gene: TRBJ1-1
CDR3aa: CASSQDERQGLGYTF; v_gene: TRBV4-2; j_gene: TRBJ1-2
CDR3aa: CASSQLTGVSGNTIYF; v_gene: TRBV14; j_gene: TRBJ1-3
CDR3aa: CASSPGQVSYNEQFF; v_gene: TRBV18; j_gene: TRBJ2-1
CDR3aa: CASSFSLAGVGTGELFF; v_gene: TRBV7-8; j_gene: TRBJ2-2
CDR3aa: CASSLTGQGLQETQYF; v_gene: TRBV7-6; j_gene: TRBJ2-5
CDR3aa: CASSPQGQAFDQPQHF; v_gene: TRBV18; j_gene: TRBJ1-5
CDR3aa: CASSLERSYTDTQYF; v_gene: TRBV5-4; j_gene: TRBJ2-3
CDR3aa: CASSSKGQGAFQYF; v_gene: TRBV5-1; j_gene: TRBJ2-4
CDR3aa: CASSLSKGPPQTQYF; v_gene: TRBV28; j_gene: TRBJ2-5
CDR3aa: CASSLGGSTSGGSYEQYF; v_gene: TRBV7-9; j_gene: TRBJ2-7
CDR3aa: CASSPGQAYNEQFF; v_gene: TRBV5-1; j_gene: TRBJ2-1
CDR3aa: CASRALLAGVVDTQYF; v_gene: TRBV7-6; j_gene: TRBJ2-3